The T cell receptor (beta chain) under discussion was sequenced for a study of T cells in localized non-small cell lung cancer. Study-level findings and limits: Adjacent lung exhibited a median of 57 among the 100 most abundant tumor clones.

With regard to this clone: As yet, its antigen is unknown.

V lost 2 bases and J lost 2, with 7 bases in between. CDR3 length equals 13 residues. Germline V gene lookup returns CDR1 SGDLS and CDR2 YYNGEE. This table comes from immunoSEQ multiplex PCR, and its TCRdb copy is limited to in-frame clones, with some not included. Of 45,000 to 65,000 clones in the sample, over 60% are singletons; the top ten hold 3.5% to 5.5%. The receptor was derived from a woman aged 40-70 years with stage II lung adenocarcinoma. The sequencing used PBMCs, collected before any cancer treatment. The gene calls are TRBV9 and TRBJ1-1; no reliable D call. CDR3 loop: CASSVGINTEAFF. The CDR3 nucleotides are TGTGCCAGCAGCGTTGGGATAAACACTGAAGCTTTCTTT.